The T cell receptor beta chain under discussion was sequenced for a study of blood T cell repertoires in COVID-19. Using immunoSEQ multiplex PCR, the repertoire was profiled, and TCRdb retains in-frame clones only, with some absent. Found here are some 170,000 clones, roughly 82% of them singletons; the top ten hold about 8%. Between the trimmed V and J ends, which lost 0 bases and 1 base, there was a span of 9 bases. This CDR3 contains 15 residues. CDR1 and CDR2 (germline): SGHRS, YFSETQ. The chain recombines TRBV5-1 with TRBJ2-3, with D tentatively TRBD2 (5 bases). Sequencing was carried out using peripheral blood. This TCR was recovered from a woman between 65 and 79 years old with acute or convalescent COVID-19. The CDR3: CASSLDGGRTDTQYF. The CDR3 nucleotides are TGCGCCAGCAGCTTGGATGGAGGACGCACAGATACGCAGTATTTT.